The 18 T cell receptor beta chains given below trace back to one sample, sequenced in a study of beta chain features in type 1 diabetes. The study reverse transcribed the entire isolated RNA, so it sequenced expressed TCRB transcripts. Libraries were prepared by immunoSEQ multiplex PCR; TCRdb keeps only in-frame clonotypes and omits some of them. The sample has around 340,000 clones; roughly a fifth are singletons. Specimen: naive CD4+ T cells from blood. The receptors were gathered from a young woman in good health.

There are a few counts of this clone. CDR3 bases: TGTGCCAGCAGCTTCCAGGGGGCGCGGGTTTTGTATGGCTACACCTTC. It is translated as CASSFQGARVLYGYTF. The chain has TRBV7-2 and TRBJ1-2; 8 positions agree with TRBD1. This CDR3 has 16 amino acids. The germline CDR1 and CDR2 sequences are SGHTA and FQGNSA. J was trimmed by 5 bases and V by 3 bases; bases with no gene match: 11.

The gene calls are TRBV25-1 and TRBJ2-2, with D tentatively TRBD1 (5 bases). The length of the CDR3 is 14 residues. The V end was cut by 5 bases, the J end by 8 bases, with 15 bases between. Germline V CDR1 and CDR2: MGHDK, SYGVNS. In nucleotides, the CDR3 is TGTGCCAGCAGTACCGGTCAGGGTAGGGGGGAGCTGTTTTTT. Encoded protein: CASSTGQGRGELFF.

This clone turned up a few times. V usage is TRBV4-3 and J usage is TRBJ1-6; 10 bases are a match to TRBD1. The J segment lost 10 bases and the V segment lost 0 bases, leaving 3 bases of the junction unmatched. Germline-derived CDR1 and CDR2 are LGHNA and YSLEER. The CDR3 totals 15 residues. The CDR3 nucleotides are TGCGCCAGCAGCCAAGATACGACAGGGGGCTCACCCCTCCACTTT. It encodes CASSQDTTGGSPLHF.

This clone was counted a few times. The sample contains more than one DNA sequence encoding this CDR3. The rearrangement joins TRBV7-3 to TRBJ2-2; 7 bases are a match to TRBD1. Germline CDR1 reads SGHTA; CDR2 reads FQGTGA. Trimming at V came to 3 bases and at J to 5 bases, leaving 0 bases not matched to a gene. This CDR3 spans 13 amino acids. This chain's CDR3 is CASSFRGTGELFF. CDR3 in DNA: TGTGCCAGCAGCTTCAGGGGGACCGGGGAGCTGTTTTTT.

The V and J genes are TRBV18 and TRBJ2-3; perhaps TRBD1 as D (6 bases). Germline lookup yields CDR1 KGHSH and CDR2 LQKENI. The CDR3 length is 15 residues. The V end was cut by 1 base, the J end by 0 bases, with 8 bases between. The CDR3 DNA follows: TGTGCCAGCTCACCACGGACAGTTAGCACAGATACGCAGTATTTT. This translates into CASSPRTVSTDTQYF.

This chain links TRBV20-1 with TRBJ2-1; D gene ambiguous. CDR1 DFQATT and CDR2 SNEGSKA come from the germline V gene (reference sequence). V gave up 5 bases and J gave up 6 bases, with 8 bases separating them. The CDR3 consists of 11 residues. In nucleotides, the CDR3 is TGCAGTGCTTTGCGTCGCAATGAGCAGTTCTTC. Translation: CSALRRNEQFF.

The chain recombines TRBV6-6 with TRBJ2-5; D is perhaps TRBD1 (5 bases). The CDR3 has 14 residues. Trimming pared 6 bases from V and 5 bases from J, leaving 16 bases between. Germline V gene data show CDR1 as MNHNY and CDR2 as SVGAGI (reference sequence). As DNA, the CDR3 is TGTGCCAGCAGGACATTGGGGCCTAGGGAGACCCAGTACTTC. Translating gives CASRTLGPRETQYF.

The chain has TRBV9 and TRBJ2-5; a weak D match, TRBD2 (6 bases). The germline V gene has CDR1 SGDLS and CDR2 YYNGEE. V shed 4 bases and J shed 5 bases, with 15 bases lying between them. The CDR3 has 14 residues. The CDR3 reads CASSSDSGRETQYF. Written as DNA, the CDR3 is TGTGCCAGCAGCTCAGACTCAGGGAGGGAGACCCAGTACTTC.

This clone came up a few times. The chain employs TRBV5-1 and TRBJ2-6; D not resolved. Trimming left V 4 bases short and J 4 bases short, with 12 bases between. Germline values: CDR1 SGHRS, CDR2 YFSETQ. This CDR3 is built from 15 residues. This CDR3 reads CASSPIPGGANVLTF. In DNA form, the CDR3 reads TGCGCCAGCAGCCCTATCCCCGGGGGGGCCAACGTCCTGACTTTC. The complete variable domain, with remaining parts taken from reference TRBV5-1 and TRBJ2-6, reads KAGVTQTPRYLIKTRGQQVTLSCSPISGHRSVSWYQQTPGQGLQFLFEYFSETQRNKGNFPGRFSGRQFSNSRSEMNVSTLELGDSALYLCASSPIPGGANVLTFGAGSRLTVL.

V usage is TRBV7-2 and J usage is TRBJ1-2; 8 bases map to TRBD1. CDR1 SGHTA and CDR2 FQGNSA come from the germline V gene. V trimming: 1 base; J trimming: 5 bases; junction bases outside the gene matches: 6. CDR3 length: 15 residues. The CDR3 bases are TGTGCCAGCAGCTTAGTCAGGACAGGGCTATATGGCTACACCTTC. This translates into CASSLVRTGLYGYTF.

The V gene is TRBV5-4, the J gene TRBJ2-7; D uncertain. The germline CDR1 and CDR2 sequences are SGHNT and YYREEE (reference sequence). With 4 bases removed from V and 3 bases from J, the gap between germline ends came to 8 bases. CDR3 length: 12 residues. The CDR3 DNA is TGTGCCAGCAGCCGAAACTACTACGAGCAGTACTTC. This encodes CASSRNYYEQYF.

This clone was counted between two and nine times. The chain is built from TRBV6-5 and TRBJ2-6; D is ambiguous. CDR3 length: 14 residues. V dropped 7 bases and J dropped 5 bases, with 12 bases sitting between them. Germline lookup yields CDR1 MNHEY and CDR2 SVGAGI. The CDR3 region is CASTEVLRANVLTF. CDR3 in DNA: TGTGCCAGCACTGAGGTCCTCCGGGCCAACGTCCTGACTTTC.

Remarks on this clone: Other DNA sequences in the same sample also yield this CDR3. V is TRBV5-1 and J is TRBJ2-1; 8 bases match TRBD1. The J segment lost 1 base and the V segment lost 4 bases, leaving 4 bases of the junction unmatched. Per the germline V gene, CDR1 is SGHRS and CDR2 is YFSETQ. This CDR3 has 15 residues. This chain's CDR3 is CASSPRQGSYNEQFF. The CDR3 DNA reads as TGCGCCAGCAGCCCGCGACAGGGGTCCTACAATGAGCAGTTCTTC.

This clone occurred a few times. The chain employs TRBV29-1 and TRBJ1-1; D perhaps matches TRBD1 (5 bases). V was clipped by 4 bases and J by 1 base, with 13 bases between them. The CDR3 runs 14 residues. Per the germline V gene, CDR1 is SQVTM and CDR2 is ANQGSEA. The DNA for the CDR3 is TGCAGCGTTGTTGTGCTGACAGAGAACACTGAAGCTTTCTTT. Translating it yields CSVVVLTENTEAFF.

The genes are TRBV10-3 and TRBJ1-1, with D tentatively TRBD1 (6 bases). Germline V gene lookup returns CDR1 ENHRY and CDR2 SYGVKD. Trimming cost V 6 bases and J 4 bases, with 12 bases left between them. The CDR3 contains 13 residues. In DNA form, the CDR3 reads TGTGCCATCAGAGGGACATTGCCCACTGAAGCTTTCTTT. Protein sequence: CAIRGTLPTEAFF.

This clone was counted only a few times. The chain joins TRBV11-3 to TRBJ2-5; 9 bases align to TRBD2. V shed 5 bases and J 5 bases; nucleotides not matched to a gene: 3. This CDR3 has 13 residues. CDR1 and CDR2 from the germline V gene are SGHNT and YENEEA. The CDR3 DNA is TGTGCCAGCAGCCCTAGCGGGGAGGAGACCCAGTACTTC. The encoded protein is CASSPSGEETQYF.

This clone was found a few times. The chain combines TRBV7-6 with TRBJ2-6; D unresolved. The CDR3 length is 17 residues. Germline-derived CDR1 and CDR2 are SGHVS and FNYEAQ. V gave up 4 bases and J gave up 0 bases, with 13 bases separating them. The CDR3 bases are TGTGCCAGCAGCTGGATGACTGGTCTCTCTGGGGCCAACGTCCTGACTTTC. Translating it yields CASSWMTGLSGANVLTF.

The genes are TRBV7-3 and TRBJ2-5; weak D call: TRBD2 (6 bases). This CDR3 has 16 amino acids. The germline V gene has CDR1 SGHTA and CDR2 FQGTGA. V was clipped by 5 bases and J by 5 bases, with 21 bases between them. The CDR3 bases are TGTGCCAGCAGCCCGGGGCCGGGGGTAAGAAGGGAGACCCAGTACTTC. This codes for CASSPGPGVRRETQYF.